The rows below give T cell receptor beta chains drawn from one sample of a study of shared clonotypes between healthy human individuals. Produced via immunoSEQ multiplex PCR; TCRdb's table is partial and in-frame only. The sample shows about 680,000 clones, about 90% of them seen only once. Sequencing was performed on naive CD8+ T cells sorted from blood. The source of these receptors is a man under 40 in good health. Both conserved end residues are part of each CDR3. A D gene is named only where the DNA matches it firmly. Size values are once, few and many counts, or a class for expanded clones, and some rows have none.

J,D,size,V,DNA,CDR3
TRBJ2-2,NA,NA,TRBV27,TGTGCCAGCAGTCGGTTATCCGGGGAGCTGTTTTTT,CASSRLSGELFF
TRBJ2-2,NA,NA,TRBV5-5,TGTGCCAGCAGCTGGACGGGGACCGGGGAGCTGTTTTTT,CASSWTGTGELFF
TRBJ2-7,NA,once,TRBV5-7,TGTGCCAGCAGCTTTAATCGTAGACTTCGACTGGGGGACTCCTACTTC,CASSFNRRLRLGDSYF
TRBJ2-1,NA,NA,TRBV4-3,TGCGCCAGCAGCCCCTTGACCGGGACCCCCAGCCTGAATGAGCAGTTCTTC,CASSPLTGTPSLNEQFF
TRBJ2-5,TRBD2,NA,TRBV29-1,TGCAGCGTTGACGGGGGGGAGAGCCAAGAGACCCAGTACTTC,CSVDGGESQETQYF
TRBJ1-1,NA,NA,TRBV19,TGTGCCAGTAGTATGCAGGGCCCTGAAGCTTTCTTT,CASSMQGPEAFF
TRBJ2-1,NA,NA,TRBV5-5,TGTGCCAGCAGCGAGACTTCTAGCATAGAGGGGAATGAGCAGTTCTTC,CASSETSSIEGNEQFF
TRBJ2-3,NA,NA,TRBV10-3,TGTGCCATCAGTGAGCGGGACACAGATACGCAGTATTTT,CAISERDTDTQYF
TRBJ2-1,NA,NA,TRBV7-8,TGTGCCAGCCGCCGCGGTGGAAGCGACAATGAGCAGTTCTTC,CASRRGGSDNEQFF
TRBJ2-1,NA,NA,TRBV7-9,TGTGCCAGCAGCTTTTCGTCAGCGGGTTATGAGCAGTTCTTC,CASSFSSAGYEQFF
TRBJ1-5,NA,once,TRBV28,TGTGCCAGCAGTCCCCTAATCGGTAGCAATCAGCCCCAGCATTTT,CASSPLIGSNQPQHF
TRBJ2-7,NA,NA,TRBV4-2,TGTGCCAGCAGCCAAGCACTAGGGGTCTACGAGCAGTACTTC,CASSQALGVYEQYF
TRBJ2-2,TRBD2,NA,TRBV15,TGTGCCACCAGCACACAGATGGAAGATCTCACTAGCGGGGAAAACGGGGAGCTGTTTTTT,CATSTQMEDLTSGENGELFF
TRBJ1-1,NA,NA,TRBV21-1,TGTGCCAGACGTTGGGAGGTAACTGAAGCTTTCTTT,CARRWEVTEAFF
TRBJ2-2,TRBD2,NA,TRBV19,TGTGCCAGTACCCACGGGAGCGGGAGGGCCTCCGGGGAGCTGTTTTTT,CASTHGSGRASGELFF
TRBJ1-4,NA,NA,TRBV7-9,TGTGCCAGCAGCTTAGCTAATGAAAAACTGTTTTTT,CASSLANEKLFF
TRBJ2-1,TRBD2,NA,TRBV23-1,TGCGCCAGCAGTCTTTCCCAGCGGGAGAAAGACAATGAGCAGTTCTTC,CASSLSQREKDNEQFF
TRBJ2-7,TRBD2,NA,TRBV14,TGTGCCAGCAGCCCGTATAGCGGGAGGTCTCCTGGCGAGCAGTACTTC,CASSPYSGRSPGEQYF
TRBJ1-6,NA,NA,TRBV2,TGTGCCAGCAGGGGGACTGGTTCACCCCTCCACTTT,CASRGTGSPLHF
TRBJ1-1,NA,NA,TRBV14,TGTGCCAGCCTTACAGAAATTATGAACACTGAAGCTTTCTTT,CASLTEIMNTEAFF
TRBJ2-3,TRBD2,NA,TRBV5-8,TGTGCCAGCAGCCACAAAACGGGACTACTCACAGATACGCAGTATTTT,CASSHKTGLLTDTQYF
TRBJ2-1,TRBD2,NA,TRBV9,TGTGCCAGCGCAAATAGTCGGATACTAGCGGGAGCTGGCAATGAGCAGTTCTTC,CASANSRILAGAGNEQFF
TRBJ2-2,NA,NA,TRBV6-5,TGTGCCAGCAGTTACTCACGAGCCGGGGAGCTGTTTTTT,CASSYSRAGELFF
TRBJ2-7,TRBD2,NA,TRBV27,TGTGCCAGCAGTTCCGGACTAGCGGGATACGAGCAGTACTTC,CASSSGLAGYEQYF
TRBJ2-2,NA,NA,TRBV10-3,TGTGCCATCAAATTTACGGCAGGGCCGAACACCGGGGAGCTGTTTTTT,CAIKFTAGPNTGELFF
TRBJ2-1,NA,once,TRBV28,TGTGCCAGCAGTTTCCACAACTTAGGCAATGAGCAGTTCTTC,CASSFHNLGNEQFF
TRBJ2-7,NA,once,TRBV9,TGTGCCAGCAGCGTAGTAAGACTACGCTACGAGCAGTACTTC,CASSVVRLRYEQYF
TRBJ2-7,NA,NA,TRBV27,TGTGCCAGCAGCGGCGGGGACAGTCCCTACGAGCAGTACTTC,CASSGGDSPYEQYF
TRBJ1-2,NA,NA,TRBV5-4,TGTGCCAGCAGCTTGGGCTCAACCAGCCCTGGCTACACCTTC,CASSLGSTSPGYTF
TRBJ2-7,NA,NA,TRBV5-1,TGCGCCAGCAGCCCGATGTCGACCCCCGACTACGAGCAGTACTTC,CASSPMSTPDYEQYF